These 10 T cell receptor beta chains were all obtained from the same sample, sequenced in a study of PD-L1 blockade in urothelial cancer. Some clones are missing from TCRdb's copy, which holds only in-frame ones; the method was immunoSEQ multiplex PCR. The repertoire consists of about 88,000 clones, with around nine tenths occurring once and the leading ten covering roughly 10%. The sequencing here drew on PBMCs, taken around atezolizumab (anti-PD-L1) treatment. Receptors originate from a man aged 60 to 75 with urothelial cancer.

This clone has just one count. The V call is TRBV10-2, the J call TRBJ1-2; TRBD1 aligns across 8 bases. With V trimmed by 6 bases and J by 5 bases, 11 bases remained unmatched. The CDR3 is 15 amino acids. Germline CDR1 and CDR2: WSHSY and SAAADI. The CDR3 coding sequence is TGCGCCAGCAGCGGCGCAGGGGGCGAAGTGTATGGCTACACCTTC. Translated, it gives CASSGAGGEVYGYTF.

This clone was seen only once. The gene calls are TRBV7-2 and TRBJ2-5; D unclear. This CDR3 is 12 amino acids long. V lost 1 base and J lost 7, with 7 bases in between. The germline CDR1 and CDR2 sequences are SGHTA and FQGNSA. Here the CDR3 DNA reads TGTGCCAGCAGCTTAGATCTCGGGACCCAGTACTTC. It translates to CASSLDLGTQYF. The variable domain in full, completed from reference TRBV7-2 and TRBJ2-5, reads GAGVSQSPSNKVTEKGKDVELRCDPISGHTALYWYRQSLGQGLEFLIYFQGNSAPDKSGLPSDRFSAERTGGSVSTLTIQRTQQEDSAVYLCASSLDLGTQYFGPGTRLLVL.

V and J are TRBV15 and TRBJ2-3, with a weak D call TRBD2 (5 bases). Trimming left V 1 base short and J 0 bases short, with 8 bases between. CDR1 and CDR2 (germline): LNHNV, YYDKDF (reference sequence). CDR3 length: 15 amino acids. CDR3 nucleotide sequence: TGTGCCACCAGCAGAGTCGGGAAGAGCACAGATACGCAGTATTTT. It yields the protein CATSRVGKSTDTQYF.

V gene TRBV27 combines with J gene TRBJ2-7; 8 bases line up with TRBD1. V lost 5 bases and J lost 6; bases outside the gene matches: 12. CDR3 length equals 15 residues. Germline V gene sequence: CDR1 MNHEY, CDR2 SMNVEV (reference sequence). The CDR3 coding sequence is TGTGCCAGCAGTCTGCAGGGACAGGTGACCCCCGAGCAGTACTTC. Translating gives CASSLQGQVTPEQYF.

J is TRBJ2-7 and V is TRBV28, with D possibly TRBD2 on 7 matching bases. The V end was cut by 5 bases, the J end by 4 bases, with 24 bases between. The CDR3 has 17 amino acids. The germline V gene has CDR1 MDHEN and CDR2 SYDVKM. CDR3 region: CASSPSRGAPTKYEQYF. The CDR3 DNA is TGTGCCAGCAGTCCAAGTCGGGGGGCACCAACCAAATACGAGCAGTACTTC.

In its sample, this clone was seen a few times. CDR3 protein: CASSSEGGYTEAFF. The CDR3 DNA reads as TGTGCCAGCAGCTCAGAAGGGGGTTACACTGAAGCTTTCTTT. The chain carries TRBV7-9 and TRBJ1-1, with D possibly TRBD1 on 6 matching bases. Germline CDR1 SEHNR, CDR2 FQNEAQ (reference sequence). V gave up 4 bases and J gave up 3 bases, with 12 bases separating them. This CDR3 spans 14 amino acids.

A word on this clone: The germline gene is not matched at one end of the junction; a read error may be the cause. CDR3 residues: CASSTGQGPVF. The CDR3 DNA reads as TGCGCCAGCAGCACTGGACAGGGACCCGTCTTT. The chain couples TRBV5-1 to TRBJ1-1, with TRBD1 matching 8 bases. Germline assignment: CDR1 SGHRS and CDR2 YFSETQ. The CDR3 contains 11 residues.

This clone appeared a single time. The chain carries TRBV11-2 and TRBJ2-3; TRBD1 is a possible D gene (6 bases). In germline, CDR1 is SGHAT, CDR2 FQNNGV. The CDR3 has 13 amino acids. Between the trimmed V and J ends, which lost 1 base and 11 bases, there was a span of 13 bases. CDR3 nucleotides: TGTGCCAGCAGCTTAGTGGGTGAGACAGGGCAGTATTTT. Its protein is CASSLVGETGQYF.

The chain has TRBV5-4 and TRBJ2-1; 9 bases align to TRBD2. The CDR3 is 15 amino acids. Germline V gene lookup returns CDR1 SGHNT and CDR2 YYREEE (reference sequence). Trimming removed 4 bases from V and 9 bases from J; junction bases left unmatched: 11. CDR3 nucleotide sequence: TGTGCCAGCAGCCTCGGGACTAGCCCCGAGGGTGAGCAGTTCTTC. It is translated as CASSLGTSPEGEQFF.

The V call is TRBV4-2, the J call TRBJ1-1; D perhaps matches TRBD1 (6 bases). The V gene lost 7 bases and the J gene lost 1 base, with 16 bases spanning the gap. This CDR3 region has 15 residues. The germline gives CDR1 LGHNA, CDR2 YNFKEQ. CDR3 region: CASTGTRQANTEAFF. In nucleotides, the CDR3 is TGTGCCAGCACCGGCACCCGACAGGCGAACACTGAAGCTTTCTTT.